The 31 T cell receptor beta chains listed next were all sequenced from one sample in a study of OX40 agonist ivuxolimab in advanced cancers. Produced via immunoSEQ multiplex PCR; TCRdb's table is partial and in-frame only. Of about 42,000 clones in the sample, about 86% are singletons; the top ten hold under 15%. The sample consisted of CD4+ or CD8+ T cells sorted from blood, taken in a trial of the OX40 agonist ivuxolimab. These receptors were taken from an adult with an advanced solid tumor such as melanoma, head and neck, liver or kidney cancer.

The chain is built from TRBV6-1 and TRBJ2-3; 11 bases match TRBD2. There are 17 residues in the CDR3. V lost 1 base and J lost 0; bases outside the gene matches: 3. Germline V gives CDR1 MNHNS, CDR2 SASEGT. The CDR3: CASSEGIAGGSTDTQYF. CDR3 bases: TGTGCCAGCAGTGAAGGCATAGCGGGGGGGAGCACAGATACGCAGTATTTT.

The chain carries TRBV7-3 and TRBJ2-5; D call uncertain. The CDR3 runs to 15 residues. CDR1 and CDR2 from the germline V gene are SGHTA and FQGTGA. Trimming pared 1 base from V and 2 bases from J, leaving 11 bases between. CDR3: CASSLSPSGQETQYF. The DNA for the CDR3 is TGTGCCAGCAGCTTAAGTCCTTCAGGTCAAGAGACCCAGTACTTC.

J is TRBJ1-5 and V is TRBV4-2; no definite D call. The V end lost 1 base, the J end lost 1 base, and 5 bases lay between the germline ends. CDR1 and CDR2 from the germline V gene are LGHNA and YNFKEQ. CDR3 length: 14 residues. CDR3 in DNA: TGTGCCAGCAGCCAAGGTTACAGCAATCAGCCCCAGCATTTT. Protein sequence: CASSQGYSNQPQHF.

The V and J genes are TRBV14 and TRBJ2-5; D not resolved. The V gene's germline CDR1 is SGHDN and CDR2 FVKESK. CDR3 size: 13 residues. V dropped 5 bases and J dropped 0 bases, with 7 bases sitting between them. The CDR3 nucleotides read TGTGCCAGCAGCGAGGCGTACCAAGAGACCCAGTACTTC. Encoded protein: CASSEAYQETQYF.

The chain uses TRBV27 and TRBJ1-4, with D unresolved. The V gene lost 6 bases and the J gene lost 2 bases, with 7 bases spanning the gap. The germline V gene has CDR1 MNHEY and CDR2 SMNVEV (reference sequence). This CDR3 is built from 13 residues. The chain's CDR3 is CASSTFTNEKLFF. CDR3 bases: TGTGCCAGCAGCACCTTCACTAATGAAAAACTGTTTTTT. Full variable domain (outside the CDR3, taken from reference TRBV27 and TRBJ1-4): EAQVTQNPRYLITVTGKKLTVTCSQNMNHEYMSWYRQDPGLGLRQIYYSMNVEVTDKGDVPEGYKVSRKEKRNFPLILESPSPNQTSLYFCASSTFTNEKLFFGSGTQLSVL.

This clone was counted a few times. This rearrangement joins TRBV19 to TRBJ1-2, with D unclear. The CDR3 contains 14 residues. Germline V gene data show CDR1 as LNHDA and CDR2 as SQIVND (reference sequence). The germline V and J ends were trimmed by 2 bases and 3 bases, with 10 bases remaining between them. The CDR3 sequence is CASSISHRYYGYTF. In DNA form, the CDR3 reads TGTGCCAGTAGTATAAGCCACAGATACTATGGCTACACCTTC. The complete variable domain, with remaining parts taken from reference TRBV19 and TRBJ1-2, reads DGGITQSPKYLFRKEGQNVTLSCEQNLNHDAMYWYRQDPGQGLRLIYYSQIVNDFQKGDIAEGYSVSREKKESFPLTVTSAQKNPTAFYLCASSISHRYYGYTFGSGTRLTVV.

The chain recombines TRBV2 with TRBJ1-5; D ambiguous. Germline values: CDR1 SNHLY, CDR2 FYNNEI. This CDR3 is built from 15 residues. V lost 4 bases and J lost 2, with 12 bases in between. The CDR3 reads CASSGHNQGNQPQHF. CDR3 DNA sequence: TGTGCCAGCAGTGGACACAACCAGGGCAATCAGCCCCAGCATTTT.

This clone was found a few times. V is TRBV27 and J is TRBJ2-5; TRBD1 matches at 9 bases. Germline lookup yields CDR1 MNHEY and CDR2 SMNVEV (reference sequence). The CDR3 runs to 16 residues. Losses at the gene ends were 3 bases for V and 5 bases for J; bases not matched to a gene: 10. As DNA, the CDR3 is TGTGCCAGCAGTTTTTCCCTACAGGGGGCATGGGAGACCCAGTACTTC. Translation: CASSFSLQGAWETQYF.

This clone was picked up a small number of times. The chain employs TRBV6-5 and TRBJ1-5, with 7 positions matching TRBD1. The germline gives CDR1 MNHEY, CDR2 SVGAGI. Trimming at V came to 4 bases and at J to 6 bases, leaving 9 bases not matched to a gene. The CDR3 runs to 15 residues. This CDR3 reads CASSSTDRVAQPQHF. The CDR3 DNA is TGTGCCAGCAGTTCCACCGACAGGGTGGCTCAGCCCCAGCATTTT.

V usage is TRBV7-8 and J usage is TRBJ2-2; D unclear. CDR3 length equals 14 residues. Trimming shortened V by 2 bases and J by 3 bases, and 7 bases separated the two germline ends. Germline CDR1 reads SGHVS; CDR2 reads FQNEAQ. In DNA form, the CDR3 reads TGTGCCAGCAGCTTATTTGGAGACACCGGGGAGCTGTTTTTT. Translating it yields CASSLFGDTGELFF.

V and J are TRBV5-1 and TRBJ2-1; D ambiguous. This CDR3 region has 13 residues. Trimming cost V 6 bases and J 8 bases, with 15 bases left between them. Germline V gives CDR1 SGHRS, CDR2 YFSETQ. Here the CDR3 DNA reads TGCGCCAGCAACTCAGGTGAACGAGATGAGCAGTTCTTC. Translated, it gives CASNSGERDEQFF.

The J gene is TRBJ2-5, the V gene TRBV11-1; possible D gene TRBD1, 6 bases. Germline V gene lookup returns CDR1 SGHAT and CDR2 FQDESV (reference sequence). This CDR3 region has 15 residues. V was trimmed by 1 base and J by 1 base, leaving 10 bases between them. The CDR3 region has the DNA TGTGCCAGCAGCTTAGGCCCAGGGGTCCAAGAGACCCAGTACTTC. The encoded protein is CASSLGPGVQETQYF.

The rearrangement joins TRBV11-2 to TRBJ1-1, with no clear D. Germline V gene lookup returns CDR1 SGHAT and CDR2 FQNNGV. The V and J ends lost 5 bases and 6 bases respectively, with 13 bases between them. This CDR3 has 13 amino acids. The CDR3 loop is CASSPIGLAEAFF. CDR3 nucleotides: TGTGCCAGCAGCCCCATTGGTTTGGCTGAAGCTTTCTTT. The full variable domain, in which reference TRBV11-2 and TRBJ1-1 provide the parts outside the CDR3, is EAGVAQSPRYKIIEKRQSVAFWCNPISGHATLYWYQQILGQGPKLLIQFQNNGVVDDSQLPKDRFSAERLKGVDSTLKIQPAKLEDSAVYLCASSPIGLAEAFFGQGTRLTVV.

The chain employs TRBV6-5 and TRBJ2-7; D remains unclear. Trimming left V 2 bases short and J 5 bases short, with 10 bases between. The CDR3 has 13 amino acids. Per the germline V gene, CDR1 is MNHEY and CDR2 is SVGAGI. DNA of the CDR3: TGTGCCAGCAGTTACACCGCCGGGCACGAGCAGTACTTC. Translation gives CASSYTAGHEQYF.

The chain combines TRBV19 with TRBJ2-2, with 7 bases that match TRBD2. Trimming cost V 5 bases and J 5 bases; bases outside gene matches: 5. This CDR3 comprises 14 residues. From germline, CDR1 is LNHDA and CDR2 SQIVND (reference sequence). The CDR3: CASSAGVVTGELFF. In DNA, the CDR3 is TGTGCCAGTAGTGCGGGAGTAGTAACCGGGGAGCTGTTTTTT.

V and J are TRBV5-4 and TRBJ1-6, with TRBD1 as a possible D gene (5 bases). Trimming took 4 bases from V and 8 from J, leaving 19 bases between them. This CDR3 has 16 residues. Germline loops: CDR1 SGHNT, CDR2 YYREEE (reference sequence). The CDR3, as DNA: TGTGCCAGCAGCCCGGATAGGCGGGGGACGGATTCACCCCTCCACTTT. Its protein is CASSPDRRGTDSPLHF.

V usage is TRBV10-2 and J usage is TRBJ1-2; D gene uncertain. The CDR3 is 17 residues long. Germline CDR1 is WSHSY and CDR2 is SAAADI. Trimming took off 2 bases at V and 4 bases at J, with 20 bases between the two ends. CDR3 in amino acids: CASSERGGGDWAYGYTF. For the CDR3, the DNA is TGCGCCAGCAGTGAGAGAGGCGGCGGGGATTGGGCCTATGGCTACACCTTC.

This sequence joins TRBV20-1 and TRBJ2-7; D unclear. This CDR3 is built from 11 residues. Germline V gives CDR1 DFQATT, CDR2 SNEGSKA (reference sequence). The ends were cut back, 0 bases at V and 3 bases at J, with 3 bases in the middle. The CDR3 DNA is TGCAGTGCTAGAGAGGACTACGAGCAGTACTTC. Translating it yields CSAREDYEQYF.

A remark on this clone: Other DNA sequences in this specimen translate into the identical CDR3. The rearrangement joins TRBV27 to TRBJ2-7; D remains unclear. Germline V CDR1 and CDR2: MNHEY, SMNVEV (reference sequence). V lost 5 bases to trimming and J lost 0 bases, with 8 bases between them. The CDR3 contains 13 residues. The CDR3 here is CASSPPSSYEQYF. The CDR3 nucleotides read TGTGCCAGCAGTCCACCTAGCTCCTACGAGCAGTACTTC.

The chain recombines TRBV2 with TRBJ1-1; TRBD1 matches at 8 bases. The CDR3 spans 17 residues. V was pared by 2 bases and J by 2 bases, with 10 bases of the junction left unmatched. Germline V CDR1 and CDR2: SNHLY, FYNNEI. CDR3 amino acids: CASSERSQGAVNTEAFF. The DNA for the CDR3 is TGTGCCAGCAGTGAACGTAGTCAGGGGGCGGTTAACACTGAAGCTTTCTTT.

The chain uses TRBV27 and TRBJ1-4; D uncertain. V lost 5 bases and J 4 bases, leaving 14 bases between the germline ends. The CDR3 is 15 residues long. The germline V gene has CDR1 MNHEY and CDR2 SMNVEV (reference sequence). For the CDR3, the DNA is TGTGCCAGCAGTCCGACGGCTCATTTTAATGAAAAACTGTTTTTT. Translation gives CASSPTAHFNEKLFF.

The V gene is TRBV9, the J gene TRBJ2-1; 14 bases fit TRBD2. The CDR3 is 16 residues long. V dropped 2 bases and J dropped 9; count of bases not matched to a gene: 7. Germline lookup yields CDR1 SGDLS and CDR2 YYNGEE. This chain's CDR3 is CASSVGGLAGEAEQFF. The CDR3 nucleotides are TGTGCCAGCAGCGTGGGGGGACTAGCGGGAGAGGCTGAGCAGTTCTTC.

The V gene is TRBV28, the J gene TRBJ1-1, with 10 bases lining up with TRBD1. Germline V lookup: CDR1 MDHEN, CDR2 SYDVKM. Trimming cost V 4 bases and J 6 bases; bases outside gene matches: 5. The CDR3 contains 14 residues. The CDR3 protein is CASSYLGQGSEAFF. DNA for the CDR3: TGTGCCAGCAGTTACCTGGGACAGGGGTCTGAAGCTTTCTTT.

This sequence joins TRBV5-4 and TRBJ1-2, with D perhaps matching TRBD1 (5 bases). The CDR3 length is 13 residues. V was cut by 1 base and J by 5 bases, with 9 bases left in between. Germline lookup yields CDR1 SGHNT and CDR2 YYREEE (reference sequence). CDR3 DNA: TGTGCCAGCAGCTTGCAGGGTCGATATGGCTACACCTTC. This translates into CASSLQGRYGYTF.

This clone was detected only once. The CDR3 loop is CASRPGVSEAFF. The DNA of the CDR3 is TGTGCCAGCAGGCCAGGGGTTTCTGAAGCTTTCTTT. This chain joins TRBV28 and TRBJ1-1, with a possible D match to TRBD1 (6 bases). The CDR3 consists of 12 residues. V dropped 6 bases and J dropped 6 bases, with 11 bases sitting between them. Germline V CDR1 and CDR2: MDHEN, SYDVKM. Together with reference TRBV28 and TRBJ1-1, the CDR3 gives the full variable domain: DVKVTQSSRYLVKRTGEKVFLECVQDMDHENMFWYRQDPGLGLRLIYFSYDVKMKEKGDIPEGYSVSREKKERFSLILESASTNQTSMYLCASRPGVSEAFFGQGTRLTVV.

The chain links TRBV4-1 to TRBJ2-3; 10 bases agree with TRBD2. The J segment lost 4 bases and the V segment lost 8 bases, leaving 6 bases of the junction unmatched. Germline CDR1 is MGHRA and CDR2 is YSYEKL. The CDR3 extends over 14 amino acids. The CDR3 protein is CASGPGTSADTQYF. The CDR3 DNA follows: TGCGCCAGCGGTCCCGGGACTAGCGCAGATACGCAGTATTTT.

The V call is TRBV15, the J call TRBJ1-5; perhaps TRBD1 as D (5 bases). This CDR3 has 14 residues. Germline CDR1 and CDR2: LNHNV and YYDKDF (reference sequence). V gave up 8 bases and J gave up 6 bases, with 17 bases separating them. The CDR3 sequence: CATSPGVYPQPQHF. The CDR3 DNA sequence: TGTGCCACCTCTCCGGGGGTGTACCCTCAGCCCCAGCATTTT.

A few counts support this clone. The chain is built from TRBV30 and TRBJ2-2, with D possibly matching TRBD1 (5 bases). Trimming took off 5 bases at V and 7 bases at J, with 14 bases between the two ends. Germline V gives CDR1 GTSNPN, CDR2 SVGIG (reference sequence). This CDR3 has 13 amino acids. The CDR3 nucleotides are TGTGCCTGGTATATAGGGGCTGGCGGGGAGCTGTTTTTT. Amino acids: CAWYIGAGGELFF. The whole variable domain, filled in from reference TRBV30 and TRBJ2-2, reads SQTIHQWPATLVQPVGSPLSLECTVEGTSNPNLYWYRQAAGRGLQLLFYSVGIGQISSEVPQNLSASRPQDRQFILSSKKLLLSDSGFYLCAWYIGAGGELFFGEGSRLTVL.

The chain has TRBV30 and TRBJ2-5; 7 bases line up with TRBD1. Germline assignment: CDR1 GTSNPN and CDR2 SVGIG (reference sequence). This CDR3 has 15 residues. V lost 1 base and J lost 0; bases outside the gene matches: 5. CDR3 sequence (DNA): TGTGCCTGGAGTGGTTCCAGGGGGTACCAAGAGACCCAGTACTTC. Translation: CAWSGSRGYQETQYF.

The V and J genes are TRBV2 and TRBJ1-5, with D possibly being TRBD1 (6 bases). V was pared by 4 bases and J by 7 bases, with 11 bases between. The CDR3 sequence is 13 residues long. Germline assignment: CDR1 SNHLY and CDR2 FYNNEI. As DNA, the CDR3 is TGTGCCAGCAGTGCAGGGGCTTGGCAGCCCCAGCATTTT. Amino acids: CASSAGAWQPQHF.

This chain joins TRBV27 and TRBJ1-1; D remains unclear. Between the trimmed V and J ends, which lost 6 bases and 1 base, there was a span of 12 bases. CDR3 size: 14 residues. The germline V gene has CDR1 MNHEY and CDR2 SMNVEV (reference sequence). CDR3 nucleotides: TGTGCCAGCAGCCGTTATCAACCGAACACTGAAGCTTTCTTT. This codes for CASSRYQPNTEAFF.